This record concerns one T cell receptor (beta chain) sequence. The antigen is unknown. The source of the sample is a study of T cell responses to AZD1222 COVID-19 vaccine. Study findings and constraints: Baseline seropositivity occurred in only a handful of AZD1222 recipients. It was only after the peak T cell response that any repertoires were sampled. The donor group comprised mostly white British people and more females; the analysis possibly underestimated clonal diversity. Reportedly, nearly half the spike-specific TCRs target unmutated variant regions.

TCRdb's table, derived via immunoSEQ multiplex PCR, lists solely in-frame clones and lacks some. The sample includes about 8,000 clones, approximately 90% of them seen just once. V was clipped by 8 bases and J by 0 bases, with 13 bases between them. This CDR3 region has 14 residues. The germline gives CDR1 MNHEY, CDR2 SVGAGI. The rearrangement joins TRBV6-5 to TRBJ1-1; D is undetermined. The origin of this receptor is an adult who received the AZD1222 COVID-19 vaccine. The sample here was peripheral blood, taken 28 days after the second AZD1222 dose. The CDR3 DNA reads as TGTGCCAGCTATGATCCGGGGTTGAACACTGAAGCTTTCTTT. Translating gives CASYDPGLNTEAFF.